These 6 T cell receptor beta chains came from one sample sequenced in a study of regulatory T cells (dated by TCRdb to the late 2010s). These receptors' targets are unknown. The library was produced with the immunoSEQ multiplex PCR assay. For the multiplex PCR, 52 forward TRBV primers and 13 reverse TRBJ primers were used, and amplification bias was corrected with both assay-based and computational methods. In TCRdb, the immuneACCESS table is reduced to in-frame sequences with V and J assigned. These tables do not hold every clone; where another copy was compared, an unresolved V gene accounts for under half, and the others remain unexplained. This sample has tens of thousands of clones in its table, and over 90% of those were observed once. The leading ten clones occupy more than 0.75% of the sample. What the study reported, not specific to this receptor: Hydrophobic residues at CDR3 positions 6 and 7 were enriched in conventional CD4+ T cells from CD3G-deficient patients, which suggests more self-reactive specificities.

Sequenced input: conventional CD4+ T cells sorted from blood. The origin of the receptors is a child aged 2-15 years with CD3G deficiency.

The J gene is TRBJ1-1, the V gene TRBV28; D not certain. This CDR3 is built from 14 residues. Between the trimmed V and J ends, which lost 6 bases and 5 bases, there was a span of 16 bases. CDR1 MDHEN and CDR2 SYDVKM come from the germline V gene. The CDR3 region is CASRPGLVGTEAFF. Here the CDR3 DNA reads TGTGCCAGCAGGCCAGGACTAGTAGGAACTGAAGCTTTCTTT.

J is TRBJ2-7 and V is TRBV7-8; D is unresolved. V lost 0 bases and J 7 bases, leaving 10 bases between the germline ends. The CDR3 contains 13 residues. Germline lookup yields CDR1 SGHVS and CDR2 FQNEAQ. CDR3 DNA sequence: TGTGCCAGCAGCTTAGCGCGAAAGGGTGAGCAGTACTTC. This encodes CASSLARKGEQYF. Drawing the rest from reference TRBV7-8 and TRBJ2-7, the complete variable domain is GAGVSQSPRYKVAKRGQDVALRCDPISGHVSLFWYQQALGQGPEFLTYFQNEAQLDKSGLPSDRFFAERPEGSVSTLKIQRTQQEDSAVYLCASSLARKGEQYFGPGTRLTVT.

The chain links TRBV28 to TRBJ2-3; perhaps TRBD2 as D (6 bases). The germline V and J ends were trimmed by 6 bases and 7 bases, with 11 bases remaining between them. CDR3 length: 12 amino acids. Germline V gives CDR1 MDHEN, CDR2 SYDVKM. This CDR3 is CASSRETNTQYF. The CDR3 DNA follows: TGTGCCAGCAGCCGGGAGACCAATACGCAGTATTTT.

The chain is built from TRBV30 and TRBJ2-4, with 7 bases that match TRBD1. Germline V gene data show CDR1 as GTSNPN and CDR2 as SVGIG (reference sequence). V lost 2 bases and J lost 0; bases outside the gene matches: 4. CDR3 size: 15 residues. CDR3 sequence reads: CAWSRQGLAKNIQYF. The CDR3 DNA is TGTGCCTGGAGTAGACAGGGTCTAGCCAAAAACATTCAGTACTTC. The full variable domain, in which reference TRBV30 and TRBJ2-4 provide the parts outside the CDR3, is SQTIHQWPATLVQPVGSPLSLECTVEGTSNPNLYWYRQAAGRGLQLLFYSVGIGQISSEVPQNLSASRPQDRQFILSSKKLLLSDSGFYLCAWSRQGLAKNIQYFGAGTRLSVL.

This chain uses TRBV6-1 with TRBJ2-3; 8 positions match TRBD1. V lost 7 bases to trimming and J lost 2 bases; unmatched junction nucleotides: 8. The CDR3 is made up of 15 amino acids. Looked up from germline, CDR1 is MNHNS and CDR2 is SASEGT. In nucleotides, the CDR3 is TGTGCCAGCACCACCGGGACAGGTCCCACAGATACGCAGTATTTT. Protein: CASTTGTGPTDTQYF.

The chain employs TRBV5-1 and TRBJ2-2, with 14 bases identical to TRBD2. This CDR3 has 16 residues. Germline loops: CDR1 SGHRS, CDR2 YFSETQ. V shed 4 bases and J 4 bases; nucleotides not matched to a gene: 3. The CDR3 DNA is TGCGCCAGCAGCCAGGGGACTAGCGGGAGCACCGGGGAGCTGTTTTTT. Translation gives CASSQGTSGSTGELFF.